The 14 T cell receptor beta chains in this list originate from one sample, sequenced in a study of T cell repertoires in cytomegalovirus infection. TCRdb fed the reads into MiXCR, producing one record per CDR3 protein. The sample holds hundreds of thousands of distinct CDR3 sequences, around a third seen once. These receptors are not linked to any known antigen. The material was cultured PBMCs, obtained from culture after CMV antigen stimulation. These TCRs come from a human donor in good health (CMV status not recorded). Some clones in this sample may be carry-over from other donors' samples.

This clonotype was found a few times. This sequence joins TRBV6-2 or TRBV6-3 and TRBJ2-1; 7 bases agree with TRBD1. The germline gives CDR1 MNHEY, CDR2 SVGEGT. The trim removed 2 bases at V and 10 bases at J, leaving 14 bases unmatched. The CDR3 loop spans 16 amino acids. The CDR3 bases are TGTGCCAGCAGTTACCAAAGCCCACCGACAGGGTCAGAGCAGTTCTTC. This gives the protein CASSYQSPPTGSEQFF.

The genes are TRBV20-1 and TRBJ1-1; no firm D call. This CDR3 is built from 12 residues. Germline V CDR1 and CDR2: DFQATT, SNEGSKA (reference sequence). Trimming took off 5 bases at V and 0 bases at J, with 7 bases between the two ends. This CDR3 is CSAFLLNTEAFF. The CDR3 DNA reads as TGCAGTGCTTTCCTTTTGAACACTGAAGCTTTCTTT.

This clonotype was recorded many times. This chain joins TRBV7-2 and TRBJ2-3; TRBD2 might be the D (5 bases). V lost 4 bases to trimming and J lost 5 bases, with 10 bases between them. From germline, CDR1 is SGHTA and CDR2 FQGNSA. This CDR3 region has 13 residues. The CDR3 DNA is TGTGCCAGCAGCTATGGACTGCTAGATACGCAGTATTTT. The encoded protein is CASSYGLLDTQYF.

The rearrangement uses TRBV19 and TRBJ2-7, with TRBD1 matching 7 bases. Germline V gene data show CDR1 as LNHDA and CDR2 as SQIVND (reference sequence). The CDR3 is 15 amino acids. The V segment lost 3 bases and the J segment 3 bases; nucleotides outside the gene matches: 8. CDR3 protein: CASSISRDSFYEQYF. The CDR3 coding sequence is TGTGCCAGTAGTATTAGCCGGGACAGCTTCTACGAGCAGTACTTC.

The gene calls are TRBV6-2 or TRBV6-3 and TRBJ2-5; 8 bases fit TRBD1. The CDR3 contains 20 residues. The germline V gene has CDR1 MNHEY and CDR2 SVGEGT. V shed 6 bases, J shed 0 bases, and the junction held 21 bases outside the gene matches. The CDR3 DNA sequence: TGTGCCAGCAGCAAAAGAGCCGGGACAGGTTCTCGAGGGGACCAAGAGACCCAGTACTTC. Encoded protein: CASSKRAGTGSRGDQETQYF.

The V gene is TRBV11-2, the J gene TRBJ2-6; D uncertain. There are 16 residues in the CDR3. V dropped 4 bases and J dropped 2 bases, with 12 bases sitting between them. The germline gives CDR1 SGHAT, CDR2 FQNNGV. The CDR3 nucleotides read TGTGCCAGCAGCTCACGTATCCGGGCTGGGGCCAACGTCCTGACTTTC. As protein: CASSSRIRAGANVLTF.

In this sample, this clonotype turned up many times. This sequence joins TRBV7-2 and TRBJ1-2; D is uncertain. The CDR3 has 13 residues. Germline values: CDR1 SGHTA, CDR2 FQGNSA. The ends were cut back, 4 bases at V and 2 bases at J, with 8 bases in the middle. The CDR3 reads CASSWEVNYGYTF. CDR3 in DNA: TGTGCCAGCAGCTGGGAGGTAAACTATGGCTACACCTTC.

This rearrangement joins TRBV29-1 to TRBJ2-3; D possibly corresponds to TRBD2 (6 bases). CDR1 is SQVTM, CDR2 ANQGSEA, per germline. The CDR3 spans 14 residues. Trimming removed 3 bases from V and 2 bases from J, with 12 bases in between. The CDR3 DNA reads TGCAGCGTTGATGGGGGGACCTCCACAGATACGCAGTATTTT. Translation gives CSVDGGTSTDTQYF.

This clonotype was detected many times. As DNA, the CDR3 is TGTGCCAGCAGCTTAGGCCTAAGGGTTAGCACAGATACGCAGTATTTT. Translation: CASSLGLRVSTDTQYF. The chain recombines TRBV7-2 with TRBJ2-3; D is unresolved. The CDR3 has 16 residues. Germline CDR1 and CDR2: SGHTA and FQGNSA. Trimming removed 1 base at V and 0 bases at J, with 11 bases between.

V gene TRBV7-2 combines with J gene TRBJ1-5, with D perhaps matching TRBD1 (6 bases). V was clipped by 7 bases and J by 2 bases, with 21 bases between them. The CDR3 sequence is 17 residues long. Germline V gives CDR1 SGHTA, CDR2 FQGNSA. For the CDR3, the DNA is TGTGCCAGCACCCTAGGGGGGCACAGTCGGGGCAATCAGCCCCAGCATTTT. Its protein product is CASTLGGHSRGNQPQHF.

The J gene is TRBJ2-1, the V gene TRBV7-9; 9 nucleotides line up with TRBD2. The CDR3 is made up of 19 amino acids. Trimming cost V 1 base and J 4 bases; bases outside gene matches: 14. Germline loops: CDR1 SEHNR, CDR2 FQNEAQ (reference sequence). This CDR3 reads CASSLGLAALGGLYNEQFF. The CDR3 DNA sequence: TGTGCCAGCAGCTTAGGACTAGCGGCCCTAGGGGGCCTATACAATGAGCAGTTCTTC.

This clonotype was recorded at least ten times. The rearrangement joins TRBV7-2 to TRBJ2-7; perhaps D is TRBD1 or TRBD2 (7 bases each). Per the germline V gene, CDR1 is SGHTA and CDR2 is FQGNSA. Trimming took 5 bases from V and 2 from J, leaving 13 bases between them. This CDR3 comprises 14 residues. The CDR3 bases are TGTGCCAGCAGCCTTCAGGGGGGGGCCTACGAGCAGTACTTC. This encodes CASSLQGGAYEQYF. The whole variable domain, filled in from reference TRBV7-2 and TRBJ2-7, reads GAGVSQSPSNKVTEKGKDVELRCDPISGHTALYWYRQSLGQGLEFLIYFQGNSAPDKSGLPSDRFSAERTGGSVSTLTIQRTQQEDSAVYLCASSLQGGAYEQYFGPGTRLTVT.

This clonotype was seen only a few times. The rearrangement joins TRBV6-2 or TRBV6-3 to TRBJ1-1; TRBD1 is a possible D gene (6 bases). This CDR3 comprises 15 residues. From germline, CDR1 is MNHEY and CDR2 SVGEGT. Trimming stripped 0 bases from V and 1 base from J, with 9 bases between. CDR3 in DNA: TGTGCCAGCAGTTACTCATCCAGGGGGAACACTGAAGCTTTCTTT. Translated, it gives CASSYSSRGNTEAFF.

This clonotype was counted between two and nine times. The V and J genes are TRBV27 and TRBJ1-2; a weak D match, TRBD1 (5 bases). Between the trimmed V and J ends, which lost 6 bases and 4 bases, there was a span of 27 bases. This CDR3 has 18 amino acids. Germline CDR1 MNHEY, CDR2 SMNVEV (reference sequence). The CDR3, as DNA: TGTGCCAGCAGCATTAGGGCAGGGTTCCAAGGCGGGATCTATGGCTACACCTTC. It specifies CASSIRAGFQGGIYGYTF.